This is a list of T cell receptor beta chains from one sample in a study of blood T cell repertoires in COVID-19. TCRdb's copy holds only in-frame clones and misses some; the assay was immunoSEQ multiplex PCR. The table has some 190,000 clones, roughly 82% seen once; the top ten hold 5% to 7%. The sequencing input was PBMCs or T cells enriched from blood (not recorded which). The source of these receptors is a man aged 40-50 years with acute COVID-19. Each CDR3 is given with its conserved first and last residue.

v_call,j_call,cdr3_aa
TRBV28,TRBJ1-5,CASSRTGQPQHF
TRBV5-1,TRBJ2-7,CASSFGTGAYEQYF
TRBV7-9,TRBJ2-7,CASRGQNYEQYF
TRBV30,TRBJ2-7,CAWRPLARTEQYF
TRBV28,TRBJ1-2,CASSSYKGADYGYTF
TRBV7-2,TRBJ2-7,CASRQEGGLLSEQYF
TRBV5-5,TRBJ1-5,CASSLGVSSSQPQHF
TRBV28,TRBJ1-2,CASSLSGQGALYGYTF
TRBV18,TRBJ2-7,CASSLTGTGSYEQYF
TRBV28,TRBJ2-7,CASSLVDRESGEQYF
TRBV7-9,TRBJ2-1,CASSSGYGEQFF
TRBV5-1,TRBJ2-2,CASSLAVNTGELFF
TRBV5-1,TRBJ1-5,CASSLDGLGPQHF
TRBV6-5,TRBJ1-5,CASTHTGGDQPQHF
TRBV7-3,TRBJ2-3,CASSSGISTDTQYF
TRBV7-8,TRBJ1-3,CASSPMDRGLGNTIYF
TRBV5-1,TRBJ2-7,CASSITSGTRSYEQYF
TRBV6-5,TRBJ2-7,CASSQGVGVPYEQYF
TRBV28,TRBJ2-1,CASRMPTSGSFNEQFF
TRBV30,TRBJ2-3,CAWSVGGNTESQYF
TRBV19,TRBJ1-5,CASKPGDRGGNQPQHF
TRBV6-5,TRBJ1-1,CASSTPGRGTEAFF